This T cell receptor (beta chain) is drawn from a study of blood T cells in healthy people across ages. Together with a sample-barcoded 5' primer, a J-beta primer mix was included in a second PCR lasting about 6 to 11 cycles. TCRdb processed the 5' RACE reads anew with MiXCR; each CDR3 protein has one entry. The top ten hold 20% to 25% of the sample, which has about 730,000 distinct CDR3 sequences, about 42% seen once. Drawing of peripheral blood yielded about 10 milliliters from each donor. Germline assignment: CDR1 LGHDT and CDR2 YNNKEL (reference sequence). V lost 0 bases to trimming and J lost 0 bases, with 6 bases between them. The CDR3 sequence is 15 residues long.

The chain has TRBV3-1 and TRBJ2-4, with D hard to call. The sequence was obtained from a woman between 55 and 75 years old in good health. Specimen: blood. The CDR3 sequence: CASSQERLAKNIQYF. DNA for the CDR3: TGTGCCAGCAGCCAAGAACGGTTAGCCAAAAACATTCAGTACTTC.